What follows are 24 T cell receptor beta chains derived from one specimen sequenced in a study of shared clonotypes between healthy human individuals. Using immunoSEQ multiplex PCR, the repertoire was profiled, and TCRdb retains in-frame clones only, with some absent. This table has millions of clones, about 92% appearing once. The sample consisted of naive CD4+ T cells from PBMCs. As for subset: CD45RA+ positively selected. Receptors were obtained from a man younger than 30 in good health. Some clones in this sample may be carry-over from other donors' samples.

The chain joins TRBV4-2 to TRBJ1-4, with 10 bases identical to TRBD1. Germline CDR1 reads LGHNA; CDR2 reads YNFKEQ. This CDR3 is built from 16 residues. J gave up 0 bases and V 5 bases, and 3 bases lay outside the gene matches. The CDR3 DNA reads TGTGCCAGCAGCTACGGACAGGGGGCAACTAATGAAAAACTGTTTTTT. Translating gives CASSYGQGATNEKLFF.

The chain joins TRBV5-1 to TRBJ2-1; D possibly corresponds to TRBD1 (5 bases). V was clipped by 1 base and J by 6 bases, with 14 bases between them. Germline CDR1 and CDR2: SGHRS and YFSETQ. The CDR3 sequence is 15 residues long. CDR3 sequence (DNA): TGCGCCAGCAGCTTGACGGCACTTGGGGCCAATGAGCAGTTCTTC. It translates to CASSLTALGANEQFF.

This chain's CDR3 is CASSYGQNSYEQYF. The DNA of the CDR3 is TGTGCCAGCAGTTACGGACAAAACTCCTACGAGCAGTACTTC. The chain uses TRBV6-5 and TRBJ2-7; D may be TRBD1 (5 bases). V lost 2 bases to trimming and J lost 0 bases, with 8 bases between them. Looked up from germline, CDR1 is MNHEY and CDR2 is SVGAGI. CDR3 size: 14 residues.

The CDR3 loop reads CASSLNAGYNEQFF. The CDR3 nucleotides read TGTGCCAGCAGTTTAAACGCTGGATACAATGAGCAGTTCTTC. The V call is TRBV27, the J call TRBJ2-1, with D unresolved. V was cut by 2 bases and J by 4 bases, with 9 bases left in between. Germline CDR1 reads MNHEY; CDR2 reads SMNVEV (reference sequence). This CDR3 is 14 amino acids long.

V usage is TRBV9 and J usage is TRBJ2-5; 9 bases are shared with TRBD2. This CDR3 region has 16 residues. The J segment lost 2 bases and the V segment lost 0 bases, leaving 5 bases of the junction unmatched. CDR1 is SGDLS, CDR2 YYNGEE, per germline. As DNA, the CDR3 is TGTGCCAGCAGCGTAGCTGGCGGGAGGGTGCAAGAGACCCAGTACTTC. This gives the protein CASSVAGGRVQETQYF.

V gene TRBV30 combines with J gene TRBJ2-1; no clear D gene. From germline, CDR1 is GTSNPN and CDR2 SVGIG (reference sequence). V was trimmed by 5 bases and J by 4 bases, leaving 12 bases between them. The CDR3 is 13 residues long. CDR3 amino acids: CAWDQVAYNEQFF. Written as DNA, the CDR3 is TGTGCCTGGGATCAGGTGGCTTACAATGAGCAGTTCTTC.

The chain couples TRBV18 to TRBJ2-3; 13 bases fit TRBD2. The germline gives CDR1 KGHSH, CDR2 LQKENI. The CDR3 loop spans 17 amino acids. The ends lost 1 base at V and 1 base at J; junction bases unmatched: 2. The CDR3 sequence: CASSPHGLAGGTDTQYF. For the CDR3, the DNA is TGTGCCAGCTCACCACACGGACTAGCGGGGGGCACAGATACGCAGTATTTT.

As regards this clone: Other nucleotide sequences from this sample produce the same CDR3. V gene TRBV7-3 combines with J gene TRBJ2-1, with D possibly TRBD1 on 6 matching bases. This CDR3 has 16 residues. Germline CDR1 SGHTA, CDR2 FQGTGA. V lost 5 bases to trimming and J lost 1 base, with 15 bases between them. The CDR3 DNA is TGTGCCAGCAGCCCCAGCGGCCAGGGGTCCTACAATGAGCAGTTCTTC. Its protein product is CASSPSGQGSYNEQFF.

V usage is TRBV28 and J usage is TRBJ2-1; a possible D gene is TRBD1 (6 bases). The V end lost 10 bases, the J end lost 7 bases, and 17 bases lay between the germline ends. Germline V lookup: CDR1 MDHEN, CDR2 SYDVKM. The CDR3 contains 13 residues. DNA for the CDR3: TGTGCCATCGCTTACAGGGTGTCGAATGAGCAGTTCTTC. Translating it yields CAIAYRVSNEQFF. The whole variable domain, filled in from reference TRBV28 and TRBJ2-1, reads DVKVTQSSRYLVKRTGEKVFLECVQDMDHENMFWYRQDPGLGLRLIYFSYDVKMKEKGDIPEGYSVSREKKERFSLILESASTNQTSMYLCAIAYRVSNEQFFGPGTRLTVL.

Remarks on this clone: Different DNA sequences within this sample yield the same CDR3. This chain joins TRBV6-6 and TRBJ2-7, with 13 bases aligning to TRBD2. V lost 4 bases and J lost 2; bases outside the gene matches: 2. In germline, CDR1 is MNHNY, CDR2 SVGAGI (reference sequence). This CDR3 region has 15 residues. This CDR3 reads CASSSTSGRAYEQYF. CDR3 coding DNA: TGTGCCAGCAGTTCCACTAGCGGGAGGGCCTACGAGCAGTACTTC.

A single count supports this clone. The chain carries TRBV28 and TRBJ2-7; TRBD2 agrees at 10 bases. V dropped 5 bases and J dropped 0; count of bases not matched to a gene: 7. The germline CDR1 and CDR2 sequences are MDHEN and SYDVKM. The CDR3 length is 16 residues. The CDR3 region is CASSILSGGSSYEQYF. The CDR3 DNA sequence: TGTGCCAGCAGTATCCTTAGCGGGGGGAGCTCCTACGAGCAGTACTTC.

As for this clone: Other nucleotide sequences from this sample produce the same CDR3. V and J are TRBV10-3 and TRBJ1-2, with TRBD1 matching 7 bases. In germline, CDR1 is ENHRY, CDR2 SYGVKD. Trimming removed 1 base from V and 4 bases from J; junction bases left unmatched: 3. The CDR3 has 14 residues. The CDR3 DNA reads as TGTGCCATCAGTGAGTGGGGACAGTTCTATGGCTACACCTTC. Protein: CAISEWGQFYGYTF.

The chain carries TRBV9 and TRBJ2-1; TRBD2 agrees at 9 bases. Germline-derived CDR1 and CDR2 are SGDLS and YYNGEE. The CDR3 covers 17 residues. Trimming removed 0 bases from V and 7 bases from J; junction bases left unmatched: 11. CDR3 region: CASSVGVAGAIRNEQFF. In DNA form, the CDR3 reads TGTGCCAGCAGCGTAGGGGTAGCGGGAGCAATTAGGAATGAGCAGTTCTTC.

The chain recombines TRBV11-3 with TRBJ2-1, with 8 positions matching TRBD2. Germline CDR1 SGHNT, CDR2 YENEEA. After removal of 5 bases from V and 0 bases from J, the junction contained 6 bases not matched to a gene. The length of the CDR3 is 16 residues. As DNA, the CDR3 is TGTGCCAGCAGCCCGATAGCGGGAAGCTCCTACAATGAGCAGTTCTTC. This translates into CASSPIAGSSYNEQFF.

The CDR3 nucleotides read TGTGCCAGCTCACCACCAGGGGGCGTAGATTCCACTGAAGCTTTCTTT. It is translated as CASSPPGGVDSTEAFF. The chain has TRBV18 and TRBJ1-1, with 7 positions matching TRBD1. The CDR3 totals 16 residues. With V trimmed by 0 bases and J by 4 bases, 8 bases remained unmatched. Per germline, CDR1 KGHSH and CDR2 LQKENI.

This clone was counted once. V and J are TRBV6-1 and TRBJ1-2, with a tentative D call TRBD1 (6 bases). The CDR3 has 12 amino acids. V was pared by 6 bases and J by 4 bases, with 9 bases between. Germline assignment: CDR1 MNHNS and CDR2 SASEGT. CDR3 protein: CASSQGIYGYTF. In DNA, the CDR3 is TGTGCCAGCAGCCAGGGGATCTATGGCTACACCTTC.

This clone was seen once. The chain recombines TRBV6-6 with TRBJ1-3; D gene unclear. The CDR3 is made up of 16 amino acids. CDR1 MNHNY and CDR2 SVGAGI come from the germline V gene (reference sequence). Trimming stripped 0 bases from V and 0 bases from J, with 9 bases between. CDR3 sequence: CASSYSGRDSGNTIYF. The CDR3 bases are TGTGCCAGCAGTTACTCCGGCAGAGACTCTGGAAACACCATATATTTT.

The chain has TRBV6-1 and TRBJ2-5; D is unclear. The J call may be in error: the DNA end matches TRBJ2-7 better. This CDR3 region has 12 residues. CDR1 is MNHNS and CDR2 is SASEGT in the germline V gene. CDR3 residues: CASSETVYEQYF. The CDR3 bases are TGTGCCAGCAGTGAAACGGTCTACGAGCAGTACTTC.

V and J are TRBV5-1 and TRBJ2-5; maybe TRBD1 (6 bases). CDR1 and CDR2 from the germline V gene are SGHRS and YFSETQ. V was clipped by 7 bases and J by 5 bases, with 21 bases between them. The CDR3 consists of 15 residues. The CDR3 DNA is TGCGCCAGCGGTCCCCAGGGGATGCGTCTGGAGACCCAGTACTTC. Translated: CASGPQGMRLETQYF.

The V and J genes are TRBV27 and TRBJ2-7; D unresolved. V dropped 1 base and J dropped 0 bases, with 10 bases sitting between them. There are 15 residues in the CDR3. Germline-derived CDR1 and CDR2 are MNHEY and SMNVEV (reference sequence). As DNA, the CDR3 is TGTGCCAGCAGTTTATATCCGGTGGGCTCCTACGAGCAGTACTTC. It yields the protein CASSLYPVGSYEQYF.

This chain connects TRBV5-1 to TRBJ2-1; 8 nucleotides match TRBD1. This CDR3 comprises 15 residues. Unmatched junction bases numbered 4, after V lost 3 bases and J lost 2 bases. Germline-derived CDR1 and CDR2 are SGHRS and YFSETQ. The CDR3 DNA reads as TGCGCCAGCAGCTCGGACAGGGCTGCCTACAATGAGCAGTTCTTC. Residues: CASSSDRAAYNEQFF.

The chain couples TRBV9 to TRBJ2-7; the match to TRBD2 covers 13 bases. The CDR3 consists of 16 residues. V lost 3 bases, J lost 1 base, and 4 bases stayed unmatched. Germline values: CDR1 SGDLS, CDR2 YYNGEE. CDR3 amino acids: CASSEKGLAGSYEQYF. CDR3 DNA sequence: TGTGCCAGCAGCGAAAAGGGACTAGCGGGATCCTACGAGCAGTACTTC. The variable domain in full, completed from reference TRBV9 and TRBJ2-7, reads DSGVTQTPKHLITATGQRVTLRCSPRSGDLSVYWYQQSLDQGLQFLIQYYNGEERAKGNILERFSAQQFPDLHSELNLSSLELGDSALYFCASSEKGLAGSYEQYFGPGTRLTVT.

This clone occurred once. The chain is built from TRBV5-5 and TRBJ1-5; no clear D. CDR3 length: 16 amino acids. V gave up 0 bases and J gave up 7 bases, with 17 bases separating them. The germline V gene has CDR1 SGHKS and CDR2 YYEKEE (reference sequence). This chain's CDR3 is CASSLGPHPAAQPQHF. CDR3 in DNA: TGTGCCAGCAGCTTGGGGCCCCACCCTGCAGCCCAGCCCCAGCATTTT.

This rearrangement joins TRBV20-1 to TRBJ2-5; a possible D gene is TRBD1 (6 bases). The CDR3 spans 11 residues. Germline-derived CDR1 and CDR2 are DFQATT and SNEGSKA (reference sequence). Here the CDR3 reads CSRQVQETQYF. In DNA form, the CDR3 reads TGCAGCCGACAGGTTCAAGAGACCCAGTACTTC.